Detailed here is one T cell receptor (beta chain). Its antigen is unknown. These data originate in a study of response to subunit inactivated influenza vaccine. V shed 8 bases and J shed 6 bases, with 13 bases lying between them. From germline, CDR1 is SGHVS and CDR2 FQNEAQ. CDR3 length equals 13 residues. TCRdb recomputed calls from the RT-PCR reads with MiXCR, one row per CDR3 protein. The table has roughly 500,000 distinct CDR3 sequences, 25% seen once. The study, taken as a whole, reports: Authors suggested that a seasonal influenza vaccination recruits few new T cells each time.

The sequence derives from a man between 45 and 60 years old who received an inactivated influenza vaccine. This sequence joins TRBV7-8 and TRBJ2-2, with D possibly matching TRBD1 (6 bases). Sequenced material: CD4+ T cells sorted from PBMCs, taken less than 6 days after vaccination. The CDR3 DNA reads as TGTGCCAGCCGAGCACAGGGTCCCGGGGAGCTGTTTTTT. Amino acid sequence: CASRAQGPGELFF.